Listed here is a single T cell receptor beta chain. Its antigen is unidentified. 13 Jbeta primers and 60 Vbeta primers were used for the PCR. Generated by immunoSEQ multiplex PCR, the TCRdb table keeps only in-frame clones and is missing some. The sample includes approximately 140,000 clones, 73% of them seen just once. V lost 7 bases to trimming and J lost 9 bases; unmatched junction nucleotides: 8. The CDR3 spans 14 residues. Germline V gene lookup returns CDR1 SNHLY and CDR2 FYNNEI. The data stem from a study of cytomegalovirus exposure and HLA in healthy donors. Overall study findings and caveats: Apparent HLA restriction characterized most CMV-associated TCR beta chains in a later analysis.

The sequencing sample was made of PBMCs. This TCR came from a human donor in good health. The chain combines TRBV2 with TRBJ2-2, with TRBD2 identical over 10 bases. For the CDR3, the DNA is TGTGCCAGCAATCGAGCGGGGGGGCCTAGGGAGCTGTTTTTT. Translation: CASNRAGGPRELFF.